The text below deals with one T cell receptor (beta chain). No antigen is known for it. Germline-derived CDR1 and CDR2 are MNHEY and SVGAGI. CDR3 size: 10 residues. V was clipped by 8 bases and J by 7 bases, with 8 bases between them. The data derive from a study of cytomegalovirus exposure and HLA in healthy donors. The study ran its PCR with 60 Vbeta and 13 Jbeta primers. TCRdb's copy holds only in-frame clones and misses some; the assay was immunoSEQ multiplex PCR. The data hold 150,000 or so clones, with roughly 80% observed a single time. Broader study findings: Highly shared sequence variants in one cluster were likely a sequencing artifact. Immune exposure data for these donors was limited to CMV serostatus.

This chain links TRBV6-5 with TRBJ2-5; TRBD2 might be the D (5 bases). The sequenced material came from PBMCs. The TCR comes from a female donor in good health and CMV-seronegative. The CDR3 reads CASGGGTQYF. The CDR3 coding sequence is TGTGCCAGCGGCGGAGGGACCCAGTACTTC.